The 18 T cell receptor beta chains reported below all come from one sample, sequenced in a study of tumor and adjacent non-tumor tissue in lung cancer. The library came from three nested PCR rounds adapted from ARM-PCR protocols. TCRdb reprocessed the multiplex PCR reads via MiXCR and lists one record per CDR3 protein. The profile covers about 93,000 distinct CDR3 sequences, with around two thirds appearing a single time and approximately 15% taken by the ten largest. The template was RNA from unsorted bulk tissue. Sequencing was carried out using lung tumor tissue. The receptors were sampled from a man aged 65-85 years with non-small cell lung cancer.

The chain employs TRBV6-6 and TRBJ2-2; 10 bases match TRBD1. CDR1 MNHNY and CDR2 SVGAGI come from the germline V gene (reference sequence). The CDR3 is made up of 15 amino acids. CDR3 in amino acids: CPTPAGTGVTGELFF. CDR3 DNA: TGTCCCACTCCGGCCGGGACAGGGGTTACCGGGGAGCTGTTTTTT.

This clonotype was seen more than once but under ten times. Since no conserved phenylalanine or tryptophan closes the CDR3, a read error is the likely cause. The chain recombines TRBV5-1 with TRBJ2-2; D is unclear. The CDR3 is 15 amino acids. Trimming took 0 bases from V and 1 from J, leaving 7 bases between them. The V gene's germline CDR1 is SGHRS and CDR2 YFSETQ. The CDR3, as DNA: TGCGCCAGCAGCTTGGCAGCCTTGAACACCGGGGAGCTGTTTTCT. Translation gives CASSLAALNTGELFS.

This clonotype was observed a single time. The germline gene is not matched at one end of the junction; a read error may be the cause. The CDR3 spells CASSSLRTRGSTDTQCF. CDR3 coding DNA: TGTGCCAGCAGCTCCCTCAGGACTAGAGGGAGCACAGATACGCAGTGTTTT. V is TRBV11-2 and J is TRBJ2-3; 7 bases agree with TRBD2. Per germline, CDR1 SGHAT and CDR2 FQNNGV. CDR3 length equals 17 residues.

This clonotype has a count of ten or more. The chain combines TRBV28 with TRBJ2-1; a possible D gene is TRBD2 (7 bases). V was clipped by 9 bases and J by 5 bases, with 14 bases between them. CDR1 and CDR2 from the germline V gene are MDHEN and SYDVKM. This CDR3 region has 13 residues. CDR3 DNA: TGTGCCAGTCGTAGGGGGGGCGACAATGAGCAGTTCTTC. It translates to CASRRGGDNEQFF.

Regarding this clonotype: A read error may be the cause here, since a much bigger clone is one base away. CDR3 bases: TGTGCCAGCAGTTTGGGACAGGGGCCGGAGTCACCCCTCCACTTT. Translating it yields CASSLGQGPESPLHF. This chain connects TRBV28 to TRBJ1-6; 10 bases fit TRBD1. The CDR3 contains 15 residues. V gave up 3 bases and J gave up 10 bases; unmatched junction bases: 6. CDR1 MDHEN and CDR2 SYDVKM come from the germline V gene.

Comment on this clonotype: Because the CDR3 is missing its conserved closing phenylalanine or tryptophan, this is likely a read error. J is TRBJ2-3 and V is TRBV4-1; no clear D. Germline V lookup: CDR1 MGHRA, CDR2 YSYEKL. CDR3 length: 14 residues. CDR3 sequence (DNA): TGCACCAACAGCCAAGGCCTAGTGGGAGATACGCAGTATCTT. Translated, it gives CTNSQGLVGDTQYL.

The rearrangement links TRBV5-1 to TRBJ2-1; 8 nucleotides line up with TRBD2. Per germline, CDR1 SGHRS and CDR2 YFSETQ. The V segment lost 2 bases and the J segment 16 bases; nucleotides outside the gene matches: 14. This CDR3 spans 14 amino acids. The DNA for the CDR3 is TGCGCCAGCAGCTTTTCCGGGACTAGAGCTACGCAATTCTTC. Residues: CASSFSGTRATQFF.

In the case of this clonotype: This may be a read error: a much more frequent sequence differs by one nucleotide. The chain uses TRBV10-3 and TRBJ2-5; 7 nucleotides match TRBD1. CDR1 ENHRY and CDR2 SYGVKD come from the germline V gene. There are 13 residues in the CDR3. In DNA, the CDR3 is TGTACCATCAGTGAGTCGGGACAGTCGACCCAGTACTTC. Protein: CTISESGQSTQYF.

This clonotype was detected only a few times. The chain employs TRBV5-1 and TRBJ2-5; the match to TRBD1 covers 7 bases. Germline CDR1 and CDR2: SGHRS and YFSETQ. Trimming at V came to 4 bases and at J to 3 bases, leaving 9 bases not matched to a gene. This CDR3 comprises 15 residues. CDR3 nucleotides: TGCGCCAGCAGCGCCTCCGGGACAGCCAAAGAGACCCAGTACTTC. It encodes CASSASGTAKETQYF. The entire variable domain, with the rest obtained from reference TRBV5-1 and TRBJ2-5, is as follows: KAGVTQTPRYLIKTRGQQVTLSCSPISGHRSVSWYQQTPGQGLQFLFEYFSETQRNKGNFPGRFSGRQFSNSRSEMNVSTLELGDSALYLCASSASGTAKETQYFGPGTRLLVL.

For this clonotype: At one boundary the junction diverges from the germline segment, which might be a read error. The rearrangement joins TRBV20-1 to TRBJ1-5; D ambiguous. Germline assignment: CDR1 DFQATT and CDR2 SNEGSKA (reference sequence). The CDR3 runs to 11 residues. The CDR3 region has the DNA TGCAGTGCTAGTAGCAATCAGCCCCAGCAATTT. Its protein is CSASSNQPQQF.

This clonotype was seen at least ten times. This chain's CDR3 is CASSQGDIAGGREQFF. As DNA, the CDR3 is TGTGCCAGCAGCCAAGGCGATATAGCGGGGGGGCGTGAGCAGTTCTTC. The chain carries TRBV4-2 and TRBJ2-1; 11 bases match TRBD2. Looked up from germline, CDR1 is LGHNA and CDR2 is YNFKEQ. Trimming removed 1 base from V and 9 bases from J; junction bases left unmatched: 8. The CDR3 runs 16 residues.

This clonotype has more than one count but fewer than ten. V gene TRBV5-1 combines with J gene TRBJ2-3, with 14 bases aligning to TRBD2. The CDR3 is 19 residues long. Germline V gene data show CDR1 as SGHRS and CDR2 as YFSETQ. V lost 2 bases to trimming and J lost 1 base; unmatched junction nucleotides: 9. The CDR3 loop is CASSFGRLAGGPGTDTQYF. CDR3 sequence (DNA): TGCGCCAGCAGCTTCGGTCGACTAGCGGGGGGGCCGGGCACAGATACGCAGTATTTT.

The sample holds a few counts of this clonotype. The junction departs from germline at one end; a sequencing error may be responsible. V gene TRBV4-1 combines with J gene TRBJ1-1, with 9 bases identical to TRBD1. CDR3 length equals 19 residues. Germline V CDR1 and CDR2: MGHRA, YSYEKL. CDR3 DNA: TGCGTCAGCAGGCAATGGCCCGGGGACAGGGTAGGGGAGAACACTGAAGCTTTCTTT. Translating gives CVSRQWPGDRVGENTEAFF.

About this clonotype itself: Here the CDR3 omits its conserved ending phenylalanine or tryptophan, so a read error is the likely source. The genes are TRBV6-1 and TRBJ2-5; D is perhaps TRBD2 (6 bases). The V gene's germline CDR1 is MNHNS and CDR2 SASEGT. There are 16 residues in the CDR3. CDR3 loop: CASGEIASALQETQYI. The DNA of the CDR3 is TGTGCCAGCGGTGAAATTGCTAGCGCTCTCCAAGAGACCCAGTACATC.

Turning to this clonotype: With a much larger clone just one base away, this may be a read error. The J gene is TRBJ1-1, the V gene TRBV28; D is undetermined. The CDR3 loop spans 15 amino acids. Germline V gene sequence: CDR1 MDHEN, CDR2 SYDVKM. With 6 bases removed from V and 3 bases from J, the gap between germline ends came to 17 bases. CDR3 sequence: CASRRRPNAYTEAFF. CDR3 bases: TGTGCCAGCAGGCGTAGGCCCAATGCGTACACTGAAGCTTTCTTT.

This chain links TRBV28 with TRBJ2-5; the D gene is possibly TRBD1 (6 bases). The CDR3 totals 15 residues. V lost 10 bases and J lost 2, with 20 bases in between. Germline CDR1 reads MDHEN; CDR2 reads SYDVKM. CDR3 protein: CAISSVYRAQETQYF. The CDR3 coding sequence is TGTGCCATCAGCTCCGTTTACAGGGCACAAGAGACCCAGTACTTC. Full variable domain (rest looked up from reference TRBV28 and TRBJ2-5): DVKVTQSSRYLVKRTGEKVFLECVQDMDHENMFWYRQDPGLGLRLIYFSYDVKMKEKGDIPEGYSVSREKKERFSLILESASTNQTSMYLCAISSVYRAQETQYFGPGTRLLVL.

This clonotype has just a few counts. Without the conserved terminal phenylalanine or tryptophan, this CDR3 likely stems from a read error. V usage is TRBV29-1 and J usage is TRBJ2-1, with TRBD1 matching 8 bases. This CDR3 contains 14 residues. Looked up from germline, CDR1 is SQVTM and CDR2 is ANQGSEA. CDR3: CNVNGQGVTNEQFL. In nucleotides, the CDR3 is TGCAACGTTAATGGACAGGGAGTGACGAATGAGCAGTTCTTA.

Concerning this clonotype: Sequence at one end of the junction differs from germline and may be a read error. This sequence joins TRBV5-4 and TRBJ2-7; 9 nucleotides agree with TRBD2. The CDR3 has 16 residues. CDR1 is SGHNT, CDR2 YYREEE, per germline (reference sequence). The DNA for the CDR3 is TGTACCAGCAGCCCGGCGATGGCGGGAGGGCCAAGCGAGCAGTATTTC. Amino acid sequence: CTSSPAMAGGPSEQYF.